Included here is one T cell receptor beta chain sequence, with context. Libraries were prepared by immunoSEQ multiplex PCR; TCRdb keeps only in-frame clonotypes and omits some of them. Of about 280,000 clones in the sample, over 75% were seen once. Trimming removed 0 bases at V and 2 bases at J, with 12 bases between. Germline-derived CDR1 and CDR2 are SGDLS and YYNGEE. This CDR3 region has 16 residues. The sample is drawn from a study of cytomegalovirus exposure and HLA in healthy donors. The chain employs TRBV9 and TRBJ2-1; D uncertain. The sequence came from a woman aged 18-29 years in good health and CMV-seronegative. The sequencing sample was made of PBMCs. The CDR3 coding sequence is TGTGCCAGCAGCGTAGGTGCAAACCGGGCCTACAATGAGCAGTTCTTC. Protein product: CASSVGANRAYNEQFF.